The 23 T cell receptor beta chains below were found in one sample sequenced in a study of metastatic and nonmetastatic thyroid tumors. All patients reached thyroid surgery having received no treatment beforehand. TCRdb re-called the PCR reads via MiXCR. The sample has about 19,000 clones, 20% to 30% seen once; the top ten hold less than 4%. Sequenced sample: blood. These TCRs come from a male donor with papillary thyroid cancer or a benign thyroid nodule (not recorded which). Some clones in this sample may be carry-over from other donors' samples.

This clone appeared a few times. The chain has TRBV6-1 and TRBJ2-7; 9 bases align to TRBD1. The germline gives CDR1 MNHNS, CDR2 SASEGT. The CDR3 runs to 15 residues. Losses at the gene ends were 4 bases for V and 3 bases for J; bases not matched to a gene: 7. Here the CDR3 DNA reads TGTGCCAGCAGTGGGCCGGGACAGGGAATCTACGAGCAGTACTTC. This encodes CASSGPGQGIYEQYF.

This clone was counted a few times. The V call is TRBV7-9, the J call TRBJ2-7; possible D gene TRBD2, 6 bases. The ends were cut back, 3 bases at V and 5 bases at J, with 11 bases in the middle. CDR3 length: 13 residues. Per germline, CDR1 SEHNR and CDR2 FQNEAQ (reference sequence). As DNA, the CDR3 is TGTGCCAGCAGCTTTAGGGGCGGGGACGAGCAGTACTTC. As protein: CASSFRGGDEQYF.

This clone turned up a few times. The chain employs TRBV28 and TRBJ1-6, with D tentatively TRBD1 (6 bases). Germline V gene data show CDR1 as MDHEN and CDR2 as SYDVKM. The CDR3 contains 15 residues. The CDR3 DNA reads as TGTTCCATCAGTTTCGTGGGGGGCGTTAATTCACCCCTCCACTTT. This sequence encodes CSISFVGGVNSPLHF.

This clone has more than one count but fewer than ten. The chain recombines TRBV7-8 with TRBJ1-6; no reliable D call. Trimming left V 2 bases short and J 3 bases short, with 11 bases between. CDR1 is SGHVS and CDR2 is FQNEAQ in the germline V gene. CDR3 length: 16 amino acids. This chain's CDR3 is CASSLKSSLYNSPLHF. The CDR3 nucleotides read TGTGCCAGCAGCTTAAAGTCGTCCCTCTATAATTCACCCCTCCACTTT.

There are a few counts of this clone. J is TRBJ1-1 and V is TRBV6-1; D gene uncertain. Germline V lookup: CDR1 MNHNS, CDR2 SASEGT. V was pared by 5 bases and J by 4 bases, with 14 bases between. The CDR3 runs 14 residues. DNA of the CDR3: TGTGCCAGCAGTCCCAGACGGGGAATCACTGAAGCTTTCTTT. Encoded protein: CASSPRRGITEAFF.

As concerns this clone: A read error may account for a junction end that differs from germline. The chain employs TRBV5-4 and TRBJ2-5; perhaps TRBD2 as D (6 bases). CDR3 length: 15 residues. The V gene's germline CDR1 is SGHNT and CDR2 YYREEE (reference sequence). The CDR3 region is CDSSRGGTGLETQYF. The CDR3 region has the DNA TGTGACAGCAGCCGCGGAGGAACGGGACTGGAGACCCAGTACTTC.

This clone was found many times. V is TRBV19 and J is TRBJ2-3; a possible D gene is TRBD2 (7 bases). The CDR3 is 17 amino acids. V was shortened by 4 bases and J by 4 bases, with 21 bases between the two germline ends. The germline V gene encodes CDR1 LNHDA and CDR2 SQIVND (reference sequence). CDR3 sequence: CASSRGPRASGSDTQYF. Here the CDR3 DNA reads TGTGCCAGTAGTAGGGGGCCGAGGGCTAGCGGTTCAGATACGCAGTATTTT.

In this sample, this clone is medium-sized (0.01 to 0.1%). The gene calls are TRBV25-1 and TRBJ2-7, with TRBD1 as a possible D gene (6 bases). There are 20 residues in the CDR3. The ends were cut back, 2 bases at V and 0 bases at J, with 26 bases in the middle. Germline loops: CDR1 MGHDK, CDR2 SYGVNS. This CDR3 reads CASSERVDSGTLGSSYEQYF. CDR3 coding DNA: TGTGCCAGCAGTGAACGGGTTGACTCCGGGACATTAGGGAGCTCCTACGAGCAGTACTTC.

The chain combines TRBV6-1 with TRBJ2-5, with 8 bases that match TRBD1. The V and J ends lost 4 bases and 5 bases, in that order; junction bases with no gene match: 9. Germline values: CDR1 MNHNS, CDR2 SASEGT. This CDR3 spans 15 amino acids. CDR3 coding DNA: TGTGCCAGCAGTGCCCACCAGGGGGCCAGGGAGACCCAGTACTTC. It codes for CASSAHQGARETQYF.

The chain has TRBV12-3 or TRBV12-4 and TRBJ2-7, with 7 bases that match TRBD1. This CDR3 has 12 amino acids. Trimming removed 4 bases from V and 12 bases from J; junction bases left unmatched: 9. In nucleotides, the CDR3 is TGTGCCAGCAGTTCATCACAGGGGTTGCTGTACTTC. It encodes CASSSSQGLLYF.

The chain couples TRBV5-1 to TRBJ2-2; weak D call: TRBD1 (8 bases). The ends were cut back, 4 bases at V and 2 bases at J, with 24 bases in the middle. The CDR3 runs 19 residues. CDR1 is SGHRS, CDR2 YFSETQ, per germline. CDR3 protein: CASSPRTGRLAVNTGELFF. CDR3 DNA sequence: TGCGCCAGCAGCCCTCGGACAGGGAGGCTAGCGGTAAACACCGGGGAGCTGTTTTTT.

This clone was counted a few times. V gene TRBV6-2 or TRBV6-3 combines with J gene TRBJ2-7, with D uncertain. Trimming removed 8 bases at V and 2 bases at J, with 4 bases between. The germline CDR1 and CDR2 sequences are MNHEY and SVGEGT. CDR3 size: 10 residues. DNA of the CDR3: TGTGCCAGCGGACCCTACGAGCAGTACTTC. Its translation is CASGPYEQYF.

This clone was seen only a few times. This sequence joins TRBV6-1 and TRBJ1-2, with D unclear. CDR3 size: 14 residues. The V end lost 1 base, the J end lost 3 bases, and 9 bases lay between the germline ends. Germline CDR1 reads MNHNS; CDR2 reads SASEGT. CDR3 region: CASSEGGTYYGYTF. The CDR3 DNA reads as TGTGCCAGCAGTGAAGGAGGCACTTACTATGGCTACACCTTC.

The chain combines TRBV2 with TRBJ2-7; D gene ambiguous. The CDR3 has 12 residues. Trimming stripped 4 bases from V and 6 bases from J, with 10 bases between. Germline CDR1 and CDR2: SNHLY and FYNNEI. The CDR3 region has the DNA TGTGCCAGCAGTGTTAGTGGTTCCGAGCAGTACTTC. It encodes CASSVSGSEQYF.

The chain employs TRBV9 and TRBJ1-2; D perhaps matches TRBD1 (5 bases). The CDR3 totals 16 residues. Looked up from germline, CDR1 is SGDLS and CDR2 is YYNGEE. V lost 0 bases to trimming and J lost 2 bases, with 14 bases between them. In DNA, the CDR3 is TGTGCCAGCAGCGTAGGTTTAGGACGGGGGAACTATGGCTACACCTTC. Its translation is CASSVGLGRGNYGYTF.

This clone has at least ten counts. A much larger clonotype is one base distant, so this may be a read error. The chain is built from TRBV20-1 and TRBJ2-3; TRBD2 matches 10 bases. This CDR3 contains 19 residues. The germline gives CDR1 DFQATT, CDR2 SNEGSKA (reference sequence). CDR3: CSAPKREGQLLYSTDTRYF. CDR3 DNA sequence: TGCAGTGCTCCCAAGCGGGAGGGCCAACTACTATATAGCACAGATACGCGGTATTTT.

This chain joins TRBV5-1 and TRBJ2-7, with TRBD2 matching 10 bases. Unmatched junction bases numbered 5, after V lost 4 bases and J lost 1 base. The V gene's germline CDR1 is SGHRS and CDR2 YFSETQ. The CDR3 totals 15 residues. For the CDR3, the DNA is TGCGCCAGCAGCATAGGACTAGCGGTATCCTACGAGCAGTACTTC. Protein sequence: CASSIGLAVSYEQYF.

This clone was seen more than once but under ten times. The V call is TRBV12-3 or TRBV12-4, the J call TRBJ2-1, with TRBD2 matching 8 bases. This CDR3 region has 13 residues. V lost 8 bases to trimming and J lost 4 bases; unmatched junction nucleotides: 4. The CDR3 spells CASGAGGYNEQFF. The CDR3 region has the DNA TGTGCCAGCGGGGCGGGAGGTTACAATGAGCAGTTCTTC.

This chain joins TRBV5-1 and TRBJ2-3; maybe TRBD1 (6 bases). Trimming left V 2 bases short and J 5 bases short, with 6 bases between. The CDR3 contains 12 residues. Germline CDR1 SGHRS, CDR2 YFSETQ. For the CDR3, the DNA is TGCGCCAGCAGCTTACAGGGAGATACGCAGTATTTT. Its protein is CASSLQGDTQYF.

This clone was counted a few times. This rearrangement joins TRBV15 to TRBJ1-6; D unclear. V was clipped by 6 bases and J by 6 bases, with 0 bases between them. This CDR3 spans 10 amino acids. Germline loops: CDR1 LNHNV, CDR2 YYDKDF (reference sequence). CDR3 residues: CATSNSPLHF. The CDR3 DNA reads TGTGCCACCAGTAATTCACCCCTCCACTTT.

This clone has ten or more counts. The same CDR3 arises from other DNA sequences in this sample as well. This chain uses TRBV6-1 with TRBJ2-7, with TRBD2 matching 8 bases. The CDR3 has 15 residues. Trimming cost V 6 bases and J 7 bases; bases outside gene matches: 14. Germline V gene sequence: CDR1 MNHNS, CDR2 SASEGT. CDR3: CASSQPGRGAGEQYF. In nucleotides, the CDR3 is TGTGCCAGCAGCCAGCCGGGGCGGGGGGCCGGGGAGCAGTACTTC.

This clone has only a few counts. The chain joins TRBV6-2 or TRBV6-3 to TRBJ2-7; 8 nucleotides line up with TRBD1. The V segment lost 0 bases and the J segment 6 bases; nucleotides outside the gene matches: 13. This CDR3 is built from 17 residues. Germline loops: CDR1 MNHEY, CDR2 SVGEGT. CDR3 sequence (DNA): TGTGCCAGCAGTTACTCCCCCTCCCCCAGGGGGCCCAGCGAGCAGTACTTC. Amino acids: CASSYSPSPRGPSEQYF.

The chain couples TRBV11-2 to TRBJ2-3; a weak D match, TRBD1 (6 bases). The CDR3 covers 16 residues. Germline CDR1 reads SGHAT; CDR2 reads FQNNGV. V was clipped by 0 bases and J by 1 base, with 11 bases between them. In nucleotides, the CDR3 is TGTGCCAGCAGCTTAGATCCGGGACACGGCACAGATACGCAGTATTTT. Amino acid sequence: CASSLDPGHGTDTQYF.